The T cell receptor (beta chain) described here comes from a study of T cell responses to AZD1222 COVID-19 vaccine. The CDR3 covers 14 residues. V lost 4 bases, J lost 5 bases, and 3 bases stayed unmatched. Germline CDR1 MRHNA, CDR2 SNTAGT. In this sample, this clone turned up once. This table comes from immunoSEQ multiplex PCR, and its TCRdb copy is limited to in-frame clones, with some not included. The sample includes around 80,000 clones, about 84% of them seen just once. The TCR sequence derives from an adult in good health. The genes are TRBV6-4 and TRBJ2-3, with 10 bases that match TRBD1. The source material was peripheral blood, sampled on day 0 of AZD1222 vaccination. The CDR3 spells CASSATGGVDTQYF. In DNA form, the CDR3 reads TGTGCCAGCAGTGCGACAGGGGGCGTAGATACGCAGTATTTT.